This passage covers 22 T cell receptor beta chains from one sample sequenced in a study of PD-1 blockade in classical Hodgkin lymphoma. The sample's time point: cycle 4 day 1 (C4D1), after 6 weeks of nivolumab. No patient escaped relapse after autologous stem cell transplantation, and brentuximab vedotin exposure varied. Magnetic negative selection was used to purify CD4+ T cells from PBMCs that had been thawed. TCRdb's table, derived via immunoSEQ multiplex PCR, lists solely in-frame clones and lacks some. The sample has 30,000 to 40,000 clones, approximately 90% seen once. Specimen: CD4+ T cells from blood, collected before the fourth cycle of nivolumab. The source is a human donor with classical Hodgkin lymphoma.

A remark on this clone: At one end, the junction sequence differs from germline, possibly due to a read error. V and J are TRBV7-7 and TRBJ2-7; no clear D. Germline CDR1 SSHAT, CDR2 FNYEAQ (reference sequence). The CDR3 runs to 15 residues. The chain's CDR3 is CASSLGPESSYEQYF. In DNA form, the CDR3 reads TGTGCTAGCAGCTTAGGTCCGGAGAGCTCCTACGAGCAGTACTTC. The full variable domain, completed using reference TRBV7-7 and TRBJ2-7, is GAGVSQSPRYKVTKRGQDVTLRCDPISSHATLYWYQQALGQGPEFLTYFNYEAQPDKSGLPSDRFSAERPEGSISTLTIQRTEQRDSAMYRCASSLGPESSYEQYFGPGTRLTVT.

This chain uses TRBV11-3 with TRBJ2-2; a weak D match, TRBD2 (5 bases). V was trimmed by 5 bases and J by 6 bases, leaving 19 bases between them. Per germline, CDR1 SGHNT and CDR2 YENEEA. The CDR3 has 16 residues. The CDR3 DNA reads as TGTGCCAGCAGCCCGACCCCCACGGGAAACGCCGGGGAGCTGTTTTTT. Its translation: CASSPTPTGNAGELFF.

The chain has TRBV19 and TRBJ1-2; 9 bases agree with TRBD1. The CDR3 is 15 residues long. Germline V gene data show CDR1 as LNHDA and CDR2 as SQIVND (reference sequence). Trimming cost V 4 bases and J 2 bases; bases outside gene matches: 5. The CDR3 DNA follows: TGTGCCAGTAGTACTACAGGGGGCCCGAACTATGGCTACACCTTC. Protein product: CASSTTGGPNYGYTF.

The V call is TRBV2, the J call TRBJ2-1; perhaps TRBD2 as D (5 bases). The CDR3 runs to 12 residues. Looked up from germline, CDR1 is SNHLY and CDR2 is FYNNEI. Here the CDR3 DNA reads TGTGGCTTTACGGGATTTTCGCATGAGCAGTTCTTC. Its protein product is CGFTGFSHEQFF.

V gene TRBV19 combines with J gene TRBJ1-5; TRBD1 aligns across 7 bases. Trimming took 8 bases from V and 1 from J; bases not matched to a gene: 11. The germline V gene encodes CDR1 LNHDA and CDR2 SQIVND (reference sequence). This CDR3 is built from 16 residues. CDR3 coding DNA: TGTGCCAGTGACGACCTAAACAGGGGAAGCAATCAGCCCCAGCATTTT. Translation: CASDDLNRGSNQPQHF.

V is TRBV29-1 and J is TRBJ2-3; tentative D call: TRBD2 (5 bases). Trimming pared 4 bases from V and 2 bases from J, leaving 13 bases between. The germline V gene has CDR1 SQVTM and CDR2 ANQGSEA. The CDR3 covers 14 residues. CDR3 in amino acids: CSVVRRTFTDTQYF. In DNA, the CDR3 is TGCAGCGTTGTTCGCCGGACTTTCACAGATACGCAGTATTTT.

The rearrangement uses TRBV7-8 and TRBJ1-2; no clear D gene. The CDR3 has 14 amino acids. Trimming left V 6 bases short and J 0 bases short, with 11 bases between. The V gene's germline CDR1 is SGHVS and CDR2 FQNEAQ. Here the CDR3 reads CASRVAGPNYGYTF. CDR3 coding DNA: TGTGCCAGCAGGGTCGCAGGACCTAACTATGGCTACACCTTC.

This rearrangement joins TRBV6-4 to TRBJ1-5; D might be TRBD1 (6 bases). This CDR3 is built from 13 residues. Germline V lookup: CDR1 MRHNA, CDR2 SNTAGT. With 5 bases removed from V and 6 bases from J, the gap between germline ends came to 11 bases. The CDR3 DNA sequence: TGTGCCAGCAGTTCAGGGGTCCTTCAGCCCCAGCATTTT. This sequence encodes CASSSGVLQPQHF.

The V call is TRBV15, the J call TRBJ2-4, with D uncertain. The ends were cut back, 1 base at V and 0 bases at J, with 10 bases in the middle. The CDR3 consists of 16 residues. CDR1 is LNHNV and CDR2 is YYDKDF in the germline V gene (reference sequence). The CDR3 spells CATSRGSPGAKNIQYF. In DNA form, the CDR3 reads TGTGCCACCAGCAGAGGGTCCCCGGGAGCCAAAAACATTCAGTACTTC.

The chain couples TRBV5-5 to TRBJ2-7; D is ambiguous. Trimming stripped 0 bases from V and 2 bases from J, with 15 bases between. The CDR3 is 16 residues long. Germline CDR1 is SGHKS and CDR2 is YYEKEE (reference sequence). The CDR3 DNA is TGTGCCAGCAGCTTGGTTCTGCGTCCGACCCCCTACGAGCAGTACTTC. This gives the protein CASSLVLRPTPYEQYF.

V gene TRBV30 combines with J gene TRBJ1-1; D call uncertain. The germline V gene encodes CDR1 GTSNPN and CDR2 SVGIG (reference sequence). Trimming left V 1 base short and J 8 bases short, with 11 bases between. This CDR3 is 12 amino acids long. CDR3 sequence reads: CAWSGWADEAFF. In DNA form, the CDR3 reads TGTGCCTGGAGTGGATGGGCTGACGAAGCTTTCTTT.

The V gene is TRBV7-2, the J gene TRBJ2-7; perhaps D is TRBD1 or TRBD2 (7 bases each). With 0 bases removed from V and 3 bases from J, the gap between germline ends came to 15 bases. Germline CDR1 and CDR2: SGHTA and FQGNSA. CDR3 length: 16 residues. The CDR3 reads CASSLALSRGGYEQYF. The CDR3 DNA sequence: TGTGCCAGCAGCTTAGCCCTAAGCAGGGGGGGCTACGAGCAGTACTTC.

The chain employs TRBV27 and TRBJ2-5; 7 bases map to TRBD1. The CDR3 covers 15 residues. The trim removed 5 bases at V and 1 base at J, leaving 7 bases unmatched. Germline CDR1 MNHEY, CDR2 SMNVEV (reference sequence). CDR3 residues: CASSPGTVTQETQYF. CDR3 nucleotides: TGTGCCAGCAGTCCAGGGACAGTTACCCAAGAGACCCAGTACTTC.

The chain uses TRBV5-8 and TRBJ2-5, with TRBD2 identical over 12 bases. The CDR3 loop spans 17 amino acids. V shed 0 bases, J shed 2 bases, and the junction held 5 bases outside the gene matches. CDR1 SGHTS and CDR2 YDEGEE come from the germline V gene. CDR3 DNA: TGTGCCAGCAGCTTGGGACTAGCGGGAGAAGGTCAAGAGACCCAGTACTTC. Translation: CASSLGLAGEGQETQYF.

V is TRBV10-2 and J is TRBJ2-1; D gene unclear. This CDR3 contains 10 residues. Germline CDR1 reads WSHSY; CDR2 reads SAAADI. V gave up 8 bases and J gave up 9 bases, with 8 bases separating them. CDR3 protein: CASGWPEQFF. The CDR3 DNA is TGCGCCAGCGGGTGGCCTGAGCAGTTCTTC.

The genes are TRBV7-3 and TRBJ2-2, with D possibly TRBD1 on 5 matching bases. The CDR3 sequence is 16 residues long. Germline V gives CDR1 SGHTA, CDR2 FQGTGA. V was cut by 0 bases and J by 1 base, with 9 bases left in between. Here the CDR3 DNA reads TGTGCCAGCAGCTTAACAGGGGCCGAGAACACCGGGGAGCTGTTTTTT. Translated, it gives CASSLTGAENTGELFF.

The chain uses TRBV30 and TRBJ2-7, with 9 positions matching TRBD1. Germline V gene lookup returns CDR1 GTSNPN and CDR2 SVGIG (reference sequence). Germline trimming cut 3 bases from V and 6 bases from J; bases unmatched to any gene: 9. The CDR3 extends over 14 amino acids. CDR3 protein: CAWSVGTGSVEQYF. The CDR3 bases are TGTGCCTGGAGCGTTGGGACAGGGTCCGTCGAGCAGTACTTC. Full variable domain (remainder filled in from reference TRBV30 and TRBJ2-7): SQTIHQWPATLVQPVGSPLSLECTVEGTSNPNLYWYRQAAGRGLQLLFYSVGIGQISSEVPQNLSASRPQDRQFILSSKKLLLSDSGFYLCAWSVGTGSVEQYFGPGTRLTVT.

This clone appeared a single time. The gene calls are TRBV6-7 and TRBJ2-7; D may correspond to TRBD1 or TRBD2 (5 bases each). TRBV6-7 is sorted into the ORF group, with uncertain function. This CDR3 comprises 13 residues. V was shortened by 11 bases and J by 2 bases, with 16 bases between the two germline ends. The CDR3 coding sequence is TGTGCCCACCCCGGGACGTTGACCTACGAGCAGTACTTC. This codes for CAHPGTLTYEQYF.

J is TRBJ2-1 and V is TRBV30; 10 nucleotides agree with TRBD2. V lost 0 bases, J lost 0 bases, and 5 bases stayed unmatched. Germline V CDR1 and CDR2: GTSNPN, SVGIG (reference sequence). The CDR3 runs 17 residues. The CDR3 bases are TGTGCCTGGAGTGTAGGCAGCGGGAGGGTCTCCTACAATGAGCAGTTCTTC. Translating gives CAWSVGSGRVSYNEQFF. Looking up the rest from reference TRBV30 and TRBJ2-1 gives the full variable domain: SQTIHQWPATLVQPVGSPLSLECTVEGTSNPNLYWYRQAAGRGLQLLFYSVGIGQISSEVPQNLSASRPQDRQFILSSKKLLLSDSGFYLCAWSVGSGRVSYNEQFFGPGTRLTVL.

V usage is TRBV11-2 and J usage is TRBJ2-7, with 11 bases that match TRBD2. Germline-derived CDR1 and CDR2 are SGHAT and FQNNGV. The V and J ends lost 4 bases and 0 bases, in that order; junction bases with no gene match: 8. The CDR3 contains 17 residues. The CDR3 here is CASSSTSSGRYSYEQYF. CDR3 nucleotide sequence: TGTGCCAGCAGCTCGACGTCTAGCGGGAGGTACTCCTACGAGCAGTACTTC. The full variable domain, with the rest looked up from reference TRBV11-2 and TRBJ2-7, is EAGVAQSPRYKIIEKRQSVAFWCNPISGHATLYWYQQILGQGPKLLIQFQNNGVVDDSQLPKDRFSAERLKGVDSTLKIQPAKLEDSAVYLCASSSTSSGRYSYEQYFGPGTRLTVT.

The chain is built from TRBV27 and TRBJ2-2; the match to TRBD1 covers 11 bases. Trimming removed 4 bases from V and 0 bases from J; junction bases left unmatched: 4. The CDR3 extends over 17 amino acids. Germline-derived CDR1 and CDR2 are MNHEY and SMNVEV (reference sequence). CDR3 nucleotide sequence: TGTGCCAGCAGTTGGGACAGGGGGGCCTCGAACACCGGGGAGCTGTTTTTT. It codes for CASSWDRGASNTGELFF.

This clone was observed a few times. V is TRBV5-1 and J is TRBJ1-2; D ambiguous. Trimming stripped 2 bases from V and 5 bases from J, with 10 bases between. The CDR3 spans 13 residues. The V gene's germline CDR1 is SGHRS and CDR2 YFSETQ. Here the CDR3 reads CASSLSRIYGYTF. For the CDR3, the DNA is TGCGCCAGCAGCTTATCACGGATATATGGCTACACCTTC.